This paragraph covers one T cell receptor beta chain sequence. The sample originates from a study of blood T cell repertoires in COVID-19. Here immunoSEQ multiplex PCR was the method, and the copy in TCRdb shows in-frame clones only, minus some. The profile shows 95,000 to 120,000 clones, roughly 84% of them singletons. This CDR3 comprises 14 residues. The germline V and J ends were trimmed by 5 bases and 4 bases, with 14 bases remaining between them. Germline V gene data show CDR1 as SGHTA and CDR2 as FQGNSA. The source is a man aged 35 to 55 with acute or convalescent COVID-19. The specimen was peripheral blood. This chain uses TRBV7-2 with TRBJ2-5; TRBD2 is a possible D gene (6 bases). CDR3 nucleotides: TGTGCCAGCAGCGGTTCCTCGGGAGTAGAGACCCAGTACTTC. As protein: CASSGSSGVETQYF.